The TCR beta chain described here comes from a study of blood T cell repertoires in COVID-19. Across the study: COVID-19 samples collected from the United States, Italy and Spain covered acute and convalescent phases. The analysed material was cDNA or gDNA that came from T cells, B-cell-depleted T cells, or PBMCs.

Per the original methods: Reference gene primer amplification in the assay estimated nucleated cell counts. Generated by immunoSEQ multiplex PCR, the TCRdb table keeps only in-frame clones and is missing some. V and J calls and clone size follow that table, whereas D and trimming were derived from the DNA. This sample has some 260,000 clones, with approximately 80% found just once. What was sequenced was peripheral blood. This receptor was obtained from a woman aged 80 or over with active or convalescent COVID-19.

CDR3 protein: CASRNGGPQETQYF. The CDR3 region has the DNA TGTGCCAGCAGAAACGGGGGACCCCAAGAGACCCAGTACTTC. The chain links TRBV6-5 to TRBJ2-5, with a weak D call TRBD2 (6 bases). The CDR3 is made up of 14 amino acids. Germline V gives CDR1 MNHEY, CDR2 SVGAGI. Trimming removed 6 bases at V and 1 base at J, with 12 bases between.